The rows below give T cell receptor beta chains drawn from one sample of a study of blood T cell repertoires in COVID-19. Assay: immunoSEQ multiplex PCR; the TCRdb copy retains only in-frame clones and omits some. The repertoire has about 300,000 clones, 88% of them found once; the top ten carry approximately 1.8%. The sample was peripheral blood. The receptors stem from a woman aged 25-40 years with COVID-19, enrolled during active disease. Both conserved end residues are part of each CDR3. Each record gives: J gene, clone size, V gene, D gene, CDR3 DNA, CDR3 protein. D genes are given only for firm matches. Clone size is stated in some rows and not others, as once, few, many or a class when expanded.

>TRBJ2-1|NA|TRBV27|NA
TGTGCCAGCAGTTTAGGACAGTACAATGAGCAGTTCTTC
CASSLGQYNEQFF
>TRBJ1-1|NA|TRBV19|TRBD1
TGTGCCAGTAGTATAGATCTAGGCAGGGGGCCCACTGAAGCTTTCTTT
CASSIDLGRGPTEAFF
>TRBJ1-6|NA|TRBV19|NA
TGTGCCAGTAGAACAGGGTTTGCTTCACCCCTCCACTTT
CASRTGFASPLHF
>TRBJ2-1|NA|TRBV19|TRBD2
TGTGCCAGTCGACTAGCGGGTAACAATGAGCAGTTCTTC
CASRLAGNNEQFF
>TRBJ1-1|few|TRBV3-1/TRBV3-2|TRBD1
TGTGCCAGCAGCCAAGTTCAGGGGGTCACTGAAGCTTTCTTT
CASSQVQGVTEAFF
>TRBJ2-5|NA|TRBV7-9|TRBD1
TGTGCCAGCAGCCAGGGGGACAGGGGACTTCGAGAGACCCAGTACTTC
CASSQGDRGLRETQYF
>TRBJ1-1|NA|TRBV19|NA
TGTGCCAGTAGTATAGAGGGGACAAACACTGAAGCTTTCTTT
CASSIEGTNTEAFF
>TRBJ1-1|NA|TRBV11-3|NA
TGTGCCAGCAGTAGACAGGCGAACACTGAAGCTTTCTTT
CASSRQANTEAFF
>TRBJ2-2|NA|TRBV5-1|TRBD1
TGCGCCAGCAGTTCGGGACAGGGATTTGCCGGGGAGCTGTTTTTT
CASSSGQGFAGELFF
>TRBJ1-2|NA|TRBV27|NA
TGTGCCAGCAGGCCAGGCGAGAGAAACTATGGCTACACCTTC
CASRPGERNYGYTF
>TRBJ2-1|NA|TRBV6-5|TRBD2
TGTGCCACCTACGCCGGGACTAGCGGGGGGCGGCGACAGTTCTTC
CATYAGTSGGRRQFF
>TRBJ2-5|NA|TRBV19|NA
TGTGCCAGTAGTATAAGGTCAGGGGTTGAAGAGACCCAGTACTTC
CASSIRSGVEETQYF
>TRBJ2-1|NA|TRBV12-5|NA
TGTGCTAGTGGTTTATCAGGGGGGCCGCACCGGATCAATGAGCAGTTCTTC
CASGLSGGPHRINEQFF
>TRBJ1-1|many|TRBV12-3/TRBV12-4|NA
TGTGCCAGCAGTTTTAGCCTGAGCACTGAAGCTTTCTTT
CASSFSLSTEAFF
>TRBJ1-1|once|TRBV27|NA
TGTGCCAGCAGTTTGATCGCAGGTACTGAAGCTTTCTTT
CASSLIAGTEAFF
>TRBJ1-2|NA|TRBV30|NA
TGTGCCTGGACCGGGGGGATTTATGGCTACACCTTC
CAWTGGIYGYTF
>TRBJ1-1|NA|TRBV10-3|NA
TGTGCCATCAGTGAGTCACGTCAGGGTAATGAAGCTTTCTTT
CAISESRQGNEAFF
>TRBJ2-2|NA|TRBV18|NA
TGTGCCAGCTCACCTTCGTTTCTGGGGGGGCAGAACACCGGGGAGCTGTTTTTT
CASSPSFLGGQNTGELFF
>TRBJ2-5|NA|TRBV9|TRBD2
TGTGCCAGCAGCACGACCGGGGGGGCCTCGGAGACCCAGTACTTC
CASSTTGGASETQYF
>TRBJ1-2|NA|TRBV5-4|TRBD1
TGTGCCAGCAGTCGCTTGACAGGGTGGGAAGGCTACACCTTC
CASSRLTGWEGYTF
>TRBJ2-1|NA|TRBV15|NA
TGTGCCACCAGCTCCCTCTATGAGCAGTTCTTC
CATSSLYEQFF
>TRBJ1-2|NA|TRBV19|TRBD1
TGTGCCAGTAGTAAGGGACAGGGGGCCCGGCCGGCTAACTATGGCTACACCTTC
CASSKGQGARPANYGYTF
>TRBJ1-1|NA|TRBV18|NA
TGTGCCAGCTCACCAGGACAGTTTGAAGCTTTCTTT
CASSPGQFEAFF
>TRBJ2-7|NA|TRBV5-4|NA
TGTGCCAGCAGTTGGGAGGGGGACGAGCAGTACTTC
CASSWEGDEQYF
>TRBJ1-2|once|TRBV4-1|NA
TGCGCCAGCAGCCAAGAGGGGCGTGGAGAAGGCTACACCTTC
CASSQEGRGEGYTF
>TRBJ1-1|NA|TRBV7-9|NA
TGTGCCAGCAGCCCATCTGCAGTGAACACTGAAGCTTTCTTT
CASSPSAVNTEAFF
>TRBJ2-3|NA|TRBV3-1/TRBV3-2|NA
TGTGCCAGCAGCCCTACCCGAGGGGGGGGCCATGTAGATACGCAGTATTTT
CASSPTRGGGHVDTQYF
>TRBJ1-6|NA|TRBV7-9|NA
TGTGCCAGCAGCCCAGGGCAGGCCGATTCACCCCTCCACTTT
CASSPGQADSPLHF
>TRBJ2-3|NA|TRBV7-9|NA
TGTGCCAGCAGCCCCCCCTCCCCAGATACGCAGTATTTT
CASSPPSPDTQYF
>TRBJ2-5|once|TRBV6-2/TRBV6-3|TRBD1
TGTGCCAGCAGTTACTCGGGACAGCAAGAGACCCAGTACTTC
CASSYSGQQETQYF